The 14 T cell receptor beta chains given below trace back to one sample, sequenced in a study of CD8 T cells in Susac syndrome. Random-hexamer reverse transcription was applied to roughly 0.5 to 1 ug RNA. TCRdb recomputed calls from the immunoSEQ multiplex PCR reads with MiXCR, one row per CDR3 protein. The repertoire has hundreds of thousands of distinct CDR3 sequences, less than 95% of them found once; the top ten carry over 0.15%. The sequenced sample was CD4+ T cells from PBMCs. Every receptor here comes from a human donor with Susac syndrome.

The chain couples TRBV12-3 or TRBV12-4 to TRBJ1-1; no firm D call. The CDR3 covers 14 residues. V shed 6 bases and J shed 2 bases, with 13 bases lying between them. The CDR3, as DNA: TGTGCCAGCAGACTACGGCAGAGTAACACTGAAGCTTTCTTT. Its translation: CASRLRQSNTEAFF.

The CDR3, as DNA: TGTGCCAGCAGCCCCGGGACAGGGGGCAAAAGGAACTATGGCTACACCTTC. Residues: CASSPGTGGKRNYGYTF. The rearrangement joins TRBV5-4 to TRBJ1-2, with 12 bases that match TRBD1. The germline CDR1 and CDR2 sequences are SGHNT and YYREEE (reference sequence). The CDR3 has 17 amino acids. With 4 bases clipped from V and 2 bases from J, the junction kept 9 bases outside the gene matches.

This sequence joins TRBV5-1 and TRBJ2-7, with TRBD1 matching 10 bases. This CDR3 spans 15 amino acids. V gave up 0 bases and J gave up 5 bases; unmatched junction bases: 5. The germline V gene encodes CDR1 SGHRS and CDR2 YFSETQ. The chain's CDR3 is CASSLDGTGDDEQYF. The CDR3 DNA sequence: TGCGCCAGCAGCTTGGACGGGACAGGGGACGACGAGCAGTACTTC.

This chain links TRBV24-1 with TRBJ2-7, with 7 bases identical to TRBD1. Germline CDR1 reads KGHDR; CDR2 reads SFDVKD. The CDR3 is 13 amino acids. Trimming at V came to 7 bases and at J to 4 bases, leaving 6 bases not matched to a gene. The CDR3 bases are TGTGCCACCAGCGGGACAGCAACATACGAGCAGTACTTC. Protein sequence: CATSGTATYEQYF.

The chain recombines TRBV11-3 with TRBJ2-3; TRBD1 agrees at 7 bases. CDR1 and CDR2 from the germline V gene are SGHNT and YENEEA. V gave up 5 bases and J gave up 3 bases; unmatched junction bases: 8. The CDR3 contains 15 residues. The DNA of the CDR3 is TGTGCCAGCAGCATAAGGGGGCAGGGGACAGATACGCAGTATTTT. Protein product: CASSIRGQGTDTQYF.

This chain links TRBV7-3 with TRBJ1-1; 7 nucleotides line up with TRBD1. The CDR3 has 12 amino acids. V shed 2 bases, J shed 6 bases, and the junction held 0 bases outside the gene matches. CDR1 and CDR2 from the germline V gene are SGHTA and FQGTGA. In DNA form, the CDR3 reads TGTGCCAGCAGCTTACAGGGGGCTGAAGCTTTCTTT. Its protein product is CASSLQGAEAFF.

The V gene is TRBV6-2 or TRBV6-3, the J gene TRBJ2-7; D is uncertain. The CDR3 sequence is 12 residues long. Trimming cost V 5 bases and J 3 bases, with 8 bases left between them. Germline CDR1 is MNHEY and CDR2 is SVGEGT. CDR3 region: CASSTFLYEQYF. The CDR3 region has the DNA TGTGCCAGCAGTACCTTCCTCTACGAGCAGTACTTC.

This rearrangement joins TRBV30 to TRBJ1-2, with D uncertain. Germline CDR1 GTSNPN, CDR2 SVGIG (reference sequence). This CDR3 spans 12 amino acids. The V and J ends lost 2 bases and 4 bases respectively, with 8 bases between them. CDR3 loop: CAWSSLTYGYTF. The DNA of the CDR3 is TGTGCCTGGAGTAGTCTGACCTATGGCTACACCTTC.

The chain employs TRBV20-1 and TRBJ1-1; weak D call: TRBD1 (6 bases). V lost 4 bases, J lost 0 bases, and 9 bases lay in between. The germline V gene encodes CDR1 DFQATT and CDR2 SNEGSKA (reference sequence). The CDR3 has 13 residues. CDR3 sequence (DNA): TGCAGTGCTACGGAGGGGGTGAACACTGAAGCTTTCTTT. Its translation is CSATEGVNTEAFF.

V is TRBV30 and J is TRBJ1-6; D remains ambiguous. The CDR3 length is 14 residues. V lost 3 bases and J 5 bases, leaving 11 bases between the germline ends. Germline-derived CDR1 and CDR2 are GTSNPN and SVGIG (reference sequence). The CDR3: CAWRIQINNSPLHF. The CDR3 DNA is TGTGCCTGGAGGATCCAGATCAATAATTCACCCCTCCACTTT. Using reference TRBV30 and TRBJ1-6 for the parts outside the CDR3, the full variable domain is SQTIHQWPATLVQPVGSPLSLECTVEGTSNPNLYWYRQAAGRGLQLLFYSVGIGQISSEVPQNLSASRPQDRQFILSSKKLLLSDSGFYLCAWRIQINNSPLHFGNGTRLTVT.

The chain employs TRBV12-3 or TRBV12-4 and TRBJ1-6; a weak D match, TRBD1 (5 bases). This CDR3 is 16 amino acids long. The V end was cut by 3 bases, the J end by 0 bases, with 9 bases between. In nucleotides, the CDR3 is TGTGCCAGCAGTTTGGGGCCTGGCTCCTATAATTCACCCCTCCACTTT. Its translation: CASSLGPGSYNSPLHF.

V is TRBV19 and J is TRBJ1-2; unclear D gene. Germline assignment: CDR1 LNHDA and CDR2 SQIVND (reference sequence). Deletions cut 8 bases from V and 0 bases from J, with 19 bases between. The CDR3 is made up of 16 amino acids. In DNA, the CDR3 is TGTGCCAGTGGCCGCGGGTCCTCCTCTACTAACTATGGCTACACCTTC. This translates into CASGRGSSSTNYGYTF.

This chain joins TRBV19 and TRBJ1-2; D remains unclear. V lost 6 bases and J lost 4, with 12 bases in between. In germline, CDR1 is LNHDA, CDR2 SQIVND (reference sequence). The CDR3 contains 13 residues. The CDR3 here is CASRDTILYGYTF. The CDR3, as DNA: TGTGCCAGTAGAGACACGATACTCTATGGCTACACCTTC.

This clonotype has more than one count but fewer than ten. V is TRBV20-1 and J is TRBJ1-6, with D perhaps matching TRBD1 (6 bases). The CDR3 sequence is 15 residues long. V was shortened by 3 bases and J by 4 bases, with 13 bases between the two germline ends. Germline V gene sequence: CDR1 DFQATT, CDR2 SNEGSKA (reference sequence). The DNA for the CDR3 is TGCAGTGCTAGGGTCCGAGGGGGGTATAATTCACCCCTCCACTTT. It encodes CSARVRGGYNSPLHF.